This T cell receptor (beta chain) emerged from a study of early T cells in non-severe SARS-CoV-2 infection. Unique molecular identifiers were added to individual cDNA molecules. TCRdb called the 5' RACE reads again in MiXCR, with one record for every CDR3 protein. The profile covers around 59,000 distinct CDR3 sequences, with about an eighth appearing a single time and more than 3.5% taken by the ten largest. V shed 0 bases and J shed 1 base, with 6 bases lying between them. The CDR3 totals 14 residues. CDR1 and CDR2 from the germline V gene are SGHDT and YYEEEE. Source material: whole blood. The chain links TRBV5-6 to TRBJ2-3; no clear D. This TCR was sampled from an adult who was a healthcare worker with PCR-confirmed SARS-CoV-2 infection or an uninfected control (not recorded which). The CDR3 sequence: CASSLGARTDTQYF. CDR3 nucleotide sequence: TGTGCCAGCAGCTTGGGGGCACGCACAGATACGCAGTATTTT. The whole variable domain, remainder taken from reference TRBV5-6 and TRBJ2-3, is DAGVTQSPTHLIKTRGQQVTLRCSPKSGHDTVSWYQQALGQGPQFIFQYYEEEERQRGNFPDRFSGHQFPNYSSELNVNALLLGDSALYLCASSLGARTDTQYFGPGTRLTVL.